What follows is one T cell receptor beta chain and its context. Its antigen is as yet unknown. Sorting based on CD45RO/CCR7/CD25/CD127/CD95/CD27 separated CD4+ naive, central memory, regulatory and stem cell-like memory cells. Every bit of the isolated RNA underwent reverse transcription, so sequencing read expressed TCRB transcripts. Generated by immunoSEQ multiplex PCR, the TCRdb table keeps only in-frame clones and is missing some. This repertoire shows some 350,000 clones, 13% found once; its top ten account for 0.013% to 0.015%. The record originates from a study of beta chain features in type 1 diabetes. Findings and limits, study-wide: Shorter TCRB CDR3s, moderately but significantly so, marked every one of the four CD4+ subsets in Type 1 diabetes patients. When VDJ junctions were examined, type 1 diabetes patients showed fewer insertions and more deletions.

V lost 4 bases to trimming and J lost 8 bases; unmatched junction nucleotides: 6. Germline V gene data show CDR1 as SGHVS and CDR2 as FQNEAQ. The CDR3 consists of 13 residues. The chain combines TRBV7-8 with TRBJ1-1, with 8 nucleotides matching TRBD1. The TCR comes from a woman aged 18-35 years with type 1 diabetes. Sequenced material: naive CD4+ T cells from blood. The CDR3 spells CASSSRTGREAFF. The CDR3 nucleotides are TGTGCCAGCAGCTCAAGGACAGGGCGGGAAGCTTTCTTT.